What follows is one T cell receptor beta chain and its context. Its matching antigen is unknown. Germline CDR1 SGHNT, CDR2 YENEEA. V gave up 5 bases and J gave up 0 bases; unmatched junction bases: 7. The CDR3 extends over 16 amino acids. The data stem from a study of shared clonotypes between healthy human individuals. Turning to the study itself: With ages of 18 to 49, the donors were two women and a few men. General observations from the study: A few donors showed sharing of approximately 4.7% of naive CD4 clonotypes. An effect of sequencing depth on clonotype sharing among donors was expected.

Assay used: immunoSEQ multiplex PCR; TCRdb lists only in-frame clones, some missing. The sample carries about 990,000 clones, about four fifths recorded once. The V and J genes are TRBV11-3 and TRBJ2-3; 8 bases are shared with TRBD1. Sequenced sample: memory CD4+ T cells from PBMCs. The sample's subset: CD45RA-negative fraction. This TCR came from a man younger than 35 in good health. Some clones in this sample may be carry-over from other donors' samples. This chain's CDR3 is CASSPGTGLSTDTQYF. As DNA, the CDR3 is TGTGCCAGCAGCCCCGGGACAGGACTAAGCACAGATACGCAGTATTTT.